Following are 20 T cell receptor beta chains from one sample sequenced in a study of blood T cell repertoires in COVID-19. TCRdb keeps only in-frame clones here, not all; method: immunoSEQ multiplex PCR. The sample shows just under 65,000 clones, 78% of them seen only once. The sample consisted of peripheral blood. These receptor sequences come from a man between 60 and 75 years old with COVID-19, enrolled during active disease.

This clone showed up many times. The V call is TRBV20-1, the J call TRBJ1-5; D is perhaps TRBD1 (6 bases). From germline, CDR1 is DFQATT and CDR2 SNEGSKA (reference sequence). The CDR3 covers 13 residues. Deletions cut 3 bases from V and 7 bases from J, with 13 bases between. The CDR3 region has the DNA TGCAGTGCTAGTTCTGTCAGGGGACAGCCCCAGCATTTT. Encoded protein: CSASSVRGQPQHF.

This chain uses TRBV6-5 with TRBJ2-2; 10 nucleotides align to TRBD2. The length of the CDR3 is 15 residues. Unmatched junction bases numbered 5, after V lost 4 bases and J lost 6 bases. Per germline, CDR1 MNHEY and CDR2 SVGAGI. CDR3 residues: CASSWGLASAGELFF. Here the CDR3 DNA reads TGTGCCAGCAGTTGGGGACTAGCGAGCGCCGGGGAGCTGTTTTTT.

The rearrangement uses TRBV5-4 and TRBJ2-1; 8 nucleotides match TRBD2. CDR3 size: 15 residues. Germline V lookup: CDR1 SGHNT, CDR2 YYREEE (reference sequence). V gave up 2 bases and J gave up 1 base; unmatched junction bases: 2. The CDR3 region is CASSLAGVSYNEQFF. The CDR3 DNA is TGTGCCAGCAGCTTAGCGGGGGTGTCCTACAATGAGCAGTTCTTC. The whole variable domain, remainder taken from reference TRBV5-4 and TRBJ2-1, is ETGVTQSPTHLIKTRGQQVTLRCSSQSGHNTVSWYQQALGQGPQFIFQYYREEENGRGNFPPRFSGLQFPNYSSELNVNALELDDSALYLCASSLAGVSYNEQFFGPGTRLTVL.

The chain uses TRBV2 and TRBJ2-1; 9 nucleotides agree with TRBD1. Germline-derived CDR1 and CDR2 are SNHLY and FYNNEI. V lost 2 bases to trimming and J lost 8 bases; unmatched junction nucleotides: 1. This CDR3 is built from 13 residues. CDR3 residues: CASSERTGDEQFF. In nucleotides, the CDR3 is TGTGCCAGCAGTGAACGGACAGGGGATGAGCAGTTCTTC.

CDR3 in amino acids: CASSLYGTDLQEQYF. The CDR3 coding sequence is TGCGCCAGCAGCTTGTATGGGACAGACCTTCAAGAGCAGTACTTC. The chain recombines TRBV5-1 with TRBJ2-7, with 7 bases matching TRBD1. Germline CDR1 reads SGHRS; CDR2 reads YFSETQ. Germline trimming cut 1 base from V and 7 bases from J; bases unmatched to any gene: 11. The CDR3 consists of 15 residues.

The chain couples TRBV7-9 to TRBJ2-7; TRBD1 matches 8 bases. Trimming cost V 1 base and J 5 bases; bases outside gene matches: 7. The CDR3 loop spans 15 amino acids. The germline CDR1 and CDR2 sequences are SEHNR and FQNEAQ (reference sequence). Here the CDR3 DNA reads TGTGCCAGCAGCTTAGGTACGGGACAGGTACACGAGCAGTACTTC. It translates to CASSLGTGQVHEQYF.

The CDR3 protein is CATAGGIDTGELFF. The CDR3 coding sequence is TGTGCCACCGCGGGAGGGATCGACACCGGGGAGCTGTTTTTT. The genes are TRBV24-1 and TRBJ2-2, with 9 nucleotides matching TRBD2. Per germline, CDR1 KGHDR and CDR2 SFDVKD. With 9 bases clipped from V and 3 bases from J, the junction kept 4 bases outside the gene matches. The CDR3 sequence is 14 residues long.

The chain carries TRBV3-1 (or the pseudogene TRBV3-2) and TRBJ2-2; D call uncertain. CDR3 length equals 12 residues. With 5 bases removed from V and 8 bases from J, the gap between germline ends came to 9 bases. CDR1 LGHDT and CDR2 YNNKEL come from the germline V gene (reference sequence). CDR3 loop: CASSTGEGELFF. DNA of the CDR3: TGTGCCAGCAGCACTGGTGAGGGGGAGCTGTTTTTT.

This chain connects TRBV11-1 to TRBJ2-3, with 9 bases fitting TRBD1. CDR3 length: 15 amino acids. Germline-derived CDR1 and CDR2 are SGHAT and FQDESV (reference sequence). The J segment lost 4 bases and the V segment lost 3 bases, leaving 5 bases of the junction unmatched. The CDR3 DNA is TGTGCCAGCAGCTTCGCTGACAGGGGGTCAGATACGCAGTATTTT. It is translated as CASSFADRGSDTQYF.

The chain has TRBV5-6 and TRBJ2-7; 9 nucleotides line up with TRBD1. V dropped 4 bases and J dropped 0; count of bases not matched to a gene: 5. Germline V CDR1 and CDR2: SGHDT, YYEEEE. The CDR3 loop spans 15 amino acids. The CDR3 is CASSTGGSFSYEQYF. In nucleotides, the CDR3 is TGTGCCAGCAGCACAGGGGGCTCTTTCTCCTACGAGCAGTACTTC.

V gene TRBV19 combines with J gene TRBJ2-7, with D maybe TRBD2 (6 bases). The germline V and J ends were trimmed by 3 bases and 7 bases, with 19 bases remaining between them. This CDR3 has 15 residues. In germline, CDR1 is LNHDA, CDR2 SQIVND (reference sequence). DNA for the CDR3: TGTGCCAGTAGTATCCAAGTGGGTCGGGGGAGAGAGCAGTACTTC. As protein: CASSIQVGRGREQYF.

V and J are TRBV12-3 or TRBV12-4 and TRBJ1-5; a weak D match, TRBD1 (5 bases). The CDR3 spans 13 residues. V lost 5 bases, J lost 7 bases, and 12 bases lay in between. DNA of the CDR3: TGTGCCAGCAGTGGGACGGGGGAGCAGCCCCAGCATTTT. It is translated as CASSGTGEQPQHF.

The chain has TRBV30 and TRBJ2-2; no clear D gene. Trimming stripped 2 bases from V and 7 bases from J, with 11 bases between. Germline CDR1 is GTSNPN and CDR2 is SVGIG (reference sequence). The CDR3 contains 13 residues. The CDR3 sequence: CAWSIDIHGELFF. CDR3 nucleotides: TGTGCCTGGAGTATAGATATCCACGGGGAGCTGTTTTTT.

The CDR3 region has the DNA TGTGCCACCAGTGATTTAGTTGGCTACCAAGAGACCCAGTACTTC. This codes for CATSDLVGYQETQYF. The chain recombines TRBV24-1 with TRBJ2-5; D call uncertain. The germline V gene encodes CDR1 KGHDR and CDR2 SFDVKD. V was pared by 1 base and J by 0 bases, with 8 bases between. This CDR3 region has 15 residues.

The rearrangement uses TRBV5-4 and TRBJ2-5; 10 positions match TRBD2. The CDR3 contains 17 residues. V shed 4 bases, J shed 5 bases, and the junction held 14 bases outside the gene matches. The germline gives CDR1 SGHNT, CDR2 YYREEE (reference sequence). The CDR3 sequence is CASSETLLAGTQETQYF. The CDR3 nucleotides read TGTGCCAGCAGCGAGACCCTACTAGCGGGGACCCAGGAGACCCAGTACTTC.

The chain recombines TRBV6-5 with TRBJ2-1, with 10 nucleotides matching TRBD2. CDR1 is MNHEY, CDR2 SVGAGI, per germline. This CDR3 is built from 14 residues. With 4 bases clipped from V and 12 bases from J, the junction kept 9 bases outside the gene matches. Here the CDR3 reads CASSFSTSGRLQFF. CDR3 nucleotide sequence: TGTGCCAGCAGTTTTTCGACTAGCGGGCGGTTGCAGTTCTTC.

The rearrangement links TRBV2 to TRBJ2-1, with 11 bases aligning to TRBD2. The V and J ends lost 7 bases and 8 bases, in that order; junction bases with no gene match: 10. The germline CDR1 and CDR2 sequences are SNHLY and FYNNEI. The CDR3 covers 15 residues. The CDR3: CASNPTSGTMYEQFF. CDR3 sequence (DNA): TGTGCCAGCAACCCGACTAGCGGGACGATGTATGAGCAGTTCTTC.

The chain joins TRBV27 to TRBJ1-1; D gene ambiguous. The CDR3 covers 13 residues. Germline loops: CDR1 MNHEY, CDR2 SMNVEV (reference sequence). The V and J ends lost 3 bases and 0 bases respectively, with 5 bases between them. DNA for the CDR3: TGTGCCAGCAGTTTTCGAGTGAACACTGAAGCTTTCTTT. Its protein product is CASSFRVNTEAFF.

The gene calls are TRBV6-2 or TRBV6-3 and TRBJ2-1, with no clear D. The V and J ends lost 2 bases and 10 bases respectively, with 6 bases between them. In germline, CDR1 is MNHEY, CDR2 SVGEGT. The CDR3 has 11 residues. The CDR3: CASSYGREQFF. In DNA form, the CDR3 reads TGTGCCAGCAGTTACGGGCGAGAGCAGTTCTTC.

The J gene is TRBJ2-5, the V gene TRBV29-1, with D possibly being TRBD1 (5 bases). Deletions cut 4 bases from V and 5 bases from J, with 8 bases between. Germline values: CDR1 SQVTM, CDR2 ANQGSEA. The CDR3 totals 11 residues. The DNA of the CDR3 is TGCAGCGTTGTTAAGGGGGAGACCCAGTACTTC. As protein: CSVVKGETQYF.